These 28 T cell receptor beta chains came from one sample sequenced in a study of cytomegalovirus exposure and HLA in healthy donors. Amplification used 60 Vbeta primers and 13 Jbeta primers. Using immunoSEQ multiplex PCR, the repertoire was profiled, and TCRdb retains in-frame clones only, with some absent. The table lists more than 200,000 clones, about four fifths of them singletons. Sequences were obtained from PBMCs. Every receptor here comes from a man aged 35-49 years in good health and CMV-seropositive.

This sequence joins TRBV7-6 and TRBJ2-7; unclear D gene. The germline V and J ends were trimmed by 3 bases and 1 base, with 10 bases remaining between them. This CDR3 has 14 residues. Germline V CDR1 and CDR2: SGHVS, FNYEAQ. The CDR3 sequence is CASSFEVGSYEQYF. The CDR3 DNA is TGTGCCAGCAGCTTTGAGGTCGGGTCCTACGAGCAGTACTTC. Full variable domain (missing parts from reference TRBV7-6 and TRBJ2-7): GAGVSQSPRYKVTKRGQDVALRCDPISGHVSLYWYRQALGQGPEFLTYFNYEAQQDKSGLPNDRFSAERPEGSISTLTIQRTEQRDSAMYRCASSFEVGSYEQYFGPGTRLTVT.

The chain links TRBV18 to TRBJ1-5, with TRBD1 matching 10 bases. Per the germline V gene, CDR1 is KGHSH and CDR2 is LQKENI. The length of the CDR3 is 15 residues. With 8 bases clipped from V and 3 bases from J, the junction kept 7 bases outside the gene matches. The CDR3 here is CASRPTGGFNQPQHF. CDR3 bases: TGTGCCAGCAGACCGACAGGGGGCTTCAATCAGCCCCAGCATTTT.

This clone showed up just a few times. The chain employs TRBV6-5 and TRBJ2-2, with 9 nucleotides matching TRBD1. V dropped 8 bases and J dropped 5; count of bases not matched to a gene: 3. Germline V gene data show CDR1 as MNHEY and CDR2 as SVGAGI. The CDR3 consists of 13 residues. The CDR3 reads CASRTGDTGELFF. In nucleotides, the CDR3 is TGTGCCAGCCGGACAGGGGATACCGGGGAGCTGTTTTTT.

This clone was seen a handful of times. J is TRBJ2-5 and V is TRBV6-1; D might be TRBD1 (5 bases). Germline V CDR1 and CDR2: MNHNS, SASEGT. Trimming stripped 4 bases from V and 1 base from J, with 16 bases between. The CDR3 has 16 amino acids. In DNA form, the CDR3 reads TGTGCCAGCAGTGTTCCGCGACAGAGCCTCCAAGAGACCCAGTACTTC. Translated: CASSVPRQSLQETQYF.

DNA of the CDR3: TGCGCCAGCAGCCTGACAGGGAACACCGGGGAGCTGTTTTTT. It is translated as CASSLTGNTGELFF. This chain uses TRBV10-1 with TRBJ2-2; TRBD1 is a possible D gene (6 bases). The germline V gene encodes CDR1 WNHNN and CDR2 SYGVQD (reference sequence). There are 14 residues in the CDR3. Between the trimmed V and J ends, which lost 6 bases and 1 base, there was a span of 9 bases.

The CDR3 reads CASSPGTLQGGRGGEQYV. CDR3 coding DNA: TGCGCCAGCAGCCCCGGGACCCTTCAGGGAGGTAGGGGTGGCGAGCAGTACGTC. The rearrangement links TRBV23-1 to TRBJ2-7, with D perhaps TRBD2 (6 bases). TRBV23-1 is placed among ORFs of uncertain function. The CDR3 contains 18 residues. The V and J ends lost 6 bases and 6 bases respectively, with 30 bases between them.

This chain connects TRBV6-5 to TRBJ2-5, with TRBD2 matching over 7 bases. Trimming removed 6 bases from V and 5 bases from J; junction bases left unmatched: 9. Germline CDR1 MNHEY, CDR2 SVGAGI. The CDR3 runs to 14 residues. The chain's CDR3 is CASRHRLASETQYF. CDR3 nucleotides: TGTGCCAGCAGGCACCGACTAGCTAGCGAGACCCAGTACTTC.

The V call is TRBV9, the J call TRBJ2-5, with D perhaps TRBD1 (7 bases). V lost 0 bases and J 1 base, leaving 10 bases between the germline ends. Germline loops: CDR1 SGDLS, CDR2 YYNGEE. The CDR3 has 15 amino acids. This CDR3 is CASSVDQGGQETQYF. The DNA of the CDR3 is TGTGCCAGCAGCGTAGATCAGGGGGGCCAAGAGACCCAGTACTTC.

This chain joins TRBV6-5 and TRBJ2-2, with 7 bases lining up with TRBD2. The CDR3 runs to 15 residues. Per germline, CDR1 MNHEY and CDR2 SVGAGI. Trimming took 0 bases from V and 5 from J; bases not matched to a gene: 3. The CDR3 region has the DNA TGTGCCAGCAGTTACTCTCTAGCGGTAACCGGGGAGCTGTTTTTT. This sequence encodes CASSYSLAVTGELFF.

This sequence joins TRBV4-2 and TRBJ1-4; TRBD1 matches 10 bases. This CDR3 is built from 17 residues. V shed 5 bases and J 2 bases; nucleotides not matched to a gene: 8. Germline V gene data show CDR1 as LGHNA and CDR2 as YNFKEQ. In DNA, the CDR3 is TGTGCCAGCAGCTTAGGGACAGGGGATGGGACTAATGAAAAACTGTTTTTT. Translating it yields CASSLGTGDGTNEKLFF.

The CDR3 DNA reads as TGTGCCAGCAGCTCCGGGACAGGGACAGCAAAGTTCTTC. This sequence encodes CASSSGTGTAKFF. This chain uses TRBV6-6 with TRBJ2-1; TRBD1 aligns across 9 bases. Germline V gene sequence: CDR1 MNHNY, CDR2 SVGAGI (reference sequence). The CDR3 totals 13 residues. V lost 6 bases to trimming and J lost 14 bases; unmatched junction nucleotides: 11.

This clone was counted once. V and J are TRBV7-6 and TRBJ2-3; 9 bases agree with TRBD2. This CDR3 contains 16 residues. Germline V gene data show CDR1 as SGHVS and CDR2 as FNYEAQ. Trimming cost V 4 bases and J 0 bases; bases outside gene matches: 5. The DNA of the CDR3 is TGTGCCAGCAGCTGGGGTAGCGGGAGTAGCACAGATACGCAGTATTTT. This encodes CASSWGSGSSTDTQYF. Using reference TRBV7-6 and TRBJ2-3 for the parts outside the CDR3, the full variable domain is GAGVSQSPRYKVTKRGQDVALRCDPISGHVSLYWYRQALGQGPEFLTYFNYEAQQDKSGLPNDRFSAERPEGSISTLTIQRTEQRDSAMYRCASSWGSGSSTDTQYFGPGTRLTVL.

This clone has just one count. The chain joins TRBV7-8 to TRBJ1-2; D ambiguous. Germline V gene data show CDR1 as SGHVS and CDR2 as FQNEAQ. This CDR3 is 14 amino acids long. Deletions cut 5 bases from V and 3 bases from J, with 13 bases between. The DNA for the CDR3 is TGTGCCAGCAGCAGACCAGGCAATTACTATGGCTACACCTTC. Its protein product is CASSRPGNYYGYTF.

CDR3 sequence reads: CASTFSQGDTEAFF. In DNA, the CDR3 is TGTGCCAGCACCTTTTCCCAAGGAGACACTGAAGCTTTCTTT. The chain combines TRBV6-5 with TRBJ1-1; no clear D gene. Trimming removed 7 bases from V and 3 bases from J, with 15 bases in between. This CDR3 spans 14 amino acids. Germline V CDR1 and CDR2: MNHEY, SVGAGI.

Comment on this clone: Within the sample, other DNA sequences also encode this same CDR3. This sequence joins TRBV2 and TRBJ1-5; 7 bases map to TRBD1. CDR3 size: 14 residues. CDR1 is SNHLY, CDR2 FYNNEI, per germline. Trimming removed 6 bases from V and 2 bases from J; junction bases left unmatched: 4. Written as DNA, the CDR3 is TGTGCCAGCAGACGCGACAGGGGCAATCAGCCCCAGCATTTT. This codes for CASRRDRGNQPQHF.

The V gene is TRBV11-1, the J gene TRBJ2-5; 9 bases are shared with TRBD1. After removal of 5 bases from V and 4 bases from J, the junction contained 8 bases not matched to a gene. CDR1 SGHAT and CDR2 FQDESV come from the germline V gene (reference sequence). The CDR3 totals 15 residues. The CDR3 sequence is CASSVQGAIGETQYF. CDR3 nucleotide sequence: TGTGCCAGCAGCGTACAGGGGGCAATTGGAGAGACCCAGTACTTC.

This clone was picked up a small number of times. The rearrangement links TRBV5-4 to TRBJ2-3; D may be TRBD1 (6 bases). V was shortened by 10 bases and J by 0 bases, with 12 bases between the two germline ends. The CDR3 totals 13 residues. Germline assignment: CDR1 SGHNT and CDR2 YYREEE (reference sequence). CDR3 DNA: TGTGCCGCTGGGGGCGGGAGCACAGATACGCAGTATTTT. Amino acids: CAAGGGSTDTQYF. Supplemented by reference TRBV5-4 and TRBJ2-3, the full variable domain reads ETGVTQSPTHLIKTRGQQVTLRCSSQSGHNTVSWYQQALGQGPQFIFQYYREEENGRGNFPPRFSGLQFPNYSSELNVNALELDDSALYLCAAGGGSTDTQYFGPGTRLTVL.

The chain uses TRBV6-6 and TRBJ1-5, with 9 bases fitting TRBD1. Germline CDR1 MNHNY, CDR2 SVGAGI (reference sequence). V dropped 6 bases and J dropped 0; count of bases not matched to a gene: 6. This CDR3 has 16 amino acids. The CDR3 region has the DNA TGTGCCAGCAGCCGACAGGGGGAGTATAGCAATCAGCCCCAGCATTTT. It is translated as CASSRQGEYSNQPQHF.

This chain links TRBV15 with TRBJ2-7; 7 nucleotides agree with TRBD1. Germline assignment: CDR1 LNHNV and CDR2 YYDKDF (reference sequence). V lost 0 bases to trimming and J lost 2 bases; unmatched junction nucleotides: 4. This CDR3 comprises 15 residues. The CDR3 DNA reads as TGTGCCACCAGCAGAGAACAGGGGAGCCCCTACGAGCAGTACTTC. It specifies CATSREQGSPYEQYF.

The rearrangement links TRBV11-3 to TRBJ2-2, with 9 bases aligning to TRBD1. V was pared by 4 bases and J by 5 bases, with 5 bases of the junction left unmatched. The germline V gene has CDR1 SGHNT and CDR2 YENEEA. The CDR3 sequence is 15 residues long. The CDR3 region is CASSSRDRVTGELFF. CDR3 nucleotides: TGTGCCAGCAGCTCCCGGGACAGGGTTACCGGGGAGCTGTTTTTT.

The V gene is TRBV7-9, the J gene TRBJ2-5, with D perhaps TRBD2 (6 bases). Germline CDR1 and CDR2: SEHNR and FQNEAQ (reference sequence). The CDR3 consists of 14 residues. The ends were cut back, 4 bases at V and 4 bases at J, with 13 bases in the middle. In nucleotides, the CDR3 is TGTGCCAGCAGCTCCTTGGGGGGATCAGAGACCCAGTACTTC. Protein product: CASSSLGGSETQYF.

This clone has a handful of counts. The genes are TRBV5-1 and TRBJ2-2; TRBD2 agrees at 13 bases. The CDR3 covers 16 residues. The germline gives CDR1 SGHRS, CDR2 YFSETQ. The V segment lost 4 bases and the J segment 4 bases; nucleotides outside the gene matches: 4. The CDR3 reads CASSPRLAGGTGELFF. The CDR3 nucleotides read TGCGCCAGCAGCCCCAGACTAGCGGGGGGCACCGGGGAGCTGTTTTTT.

This sequence joins TRBV27 and TRBJ1-2; no definite D call. This CDR3 is 14 amino acids long. Germline CDR1 reads MNHEY; CDR2 reads SMNVEV (reference sequence). V gave up 2 bases and J gave up 3 bases, with 10 bases separating them. The CDR3 sequence: CASSLEGSDYGYTF. In DNA, the CDR3 is TGTGCCAGCAGTTTAGAAGGGAGTGACTATGGCTACACCTTC.

V and J are TRBV14 and TRBJ2-6; 9 positions match TRBD1. The CDR3 consists of 20 residues. V shed 3 bases, J shed 0 bases, and the junction held 12 bases outside the gene matches. Germline CDR1 is SGHDN and CDR2 is FVKESK. The CDR3, as DNA: TGTGCCAGCAGCCACAAAACAGGGGGCCTAATCCTCTCTGGGGCCAACGTCCTGACTTTC. It encodes CASSHKTGGLILSGANVLTF.

To note about this clone: The junction and the germline gene differ at one end; a read error may be behind it. V usage is TRBV7-8 and J usage is TRBJ2-2; 10 bases line up with TRBD2. The CDR3 runs 17 residues. CDR1 and CDR2 from the germline V gene are SGHVS and FQNEAQ. The CDR3 DNA sequence: TGTGCCAGCAGCCTAGCAGCGGGAGGGCTTGTGGCCGGGGAGCTGTTTTTT. Its protein product is CASSLAAGGLVAGELFF. Full variable domain (outside the CDR3, taken from reference TRBV7-8 and TRBJ2-2): GAGVSQSPRYKVAKRGQDVALRCDPISGHVSLFWYQQALGQGPEFLTYFQNEAQLDKSGLPSDRFFAERPEGSVSTLKIQRTQQEDSAVYLCASSLAAGGLVAGELFFGEGSRLTVL.

The genes are TRBV29-1 and TRBJ1-1; 8 bases align to TRBD1. V was clipped by 2 bases and J by 5 bases; unmatched bases: 7. The CDR3 is 14 residues long. Germline-derived CDR1 and CDR2 are SQVTM and ANQGSEA. The CDR3 DNA reads as TGCAGCGTTGAAAGGGGAACAGGGGGAACTGAAGCTTTCTTT. Translating it yields CSVERGTGGTEAFF.

The chain employs TRBV7-6 and TRBJ1-1; D may be TRBD1 (6 bases). CDR3 length: 13 amino acids. Germline lookup yields CDR1 SGHVS and CDR2 FNYEAQ. The V end lost 3 bases, the J end lost 6 bases, and 11 bases lay between the germline ends. The chain's CDR3 is CASSFVQGSEAFF. In DNA form, the CDR3 reads TGTGCCAGCAGCTTTGTACAGGGATCTGAAGCTTTCTTT.

The gene calls are TRBV19 and TRBJ2-2; 9 bases align to TRBD2. V lost 7 bases to trimming and J lost 6 bases; unmatched junction nucleotides: 21. This CDR3 contains 19 residues. The V gene's germline CDR1 is LNHDA and CDR2 SQIVND (reference sequence). CDR3 loop: CASTTGEGREGQSSGELFF. The CDR3 DNA reads TGTGCCAGTACCACCGGGGAGGGGCGGGAGGGCCAGTCCTCCGGGGAGCTGTTTTTT.